The 23 T cell receptor beta chains below all came from one sample that was sequenced in a study of glioma-infiltrating T cells after dendritic cell vaccination. Data came from immunoSEQ multiplex PCR; TCRdb stores just in-frame clones and leaves some out. The data show fewer than 50,000 clones, 70% to 85% seen once. The material was blood, obtained before dendritic cell vaccination. The receptors were sampled from a human donor with glioblastoma.

The chain has TRBV7-9 and TRBJ1-1; 8 bases are a match to TRBD1. The V and J ends lost 1 base and 5 bases, in that order; junction bases with no gene match: 0. The CDR3 has 13 residues. The germline CDR1 and CDR2 sequences are SEHNR and FQNEAQ (reference sequence). The DNA for the CDR3 is TGTGCCAGCAGCTTAGGACAGGGGACTGAAGCTTTCTTT. It yields the protein CASSLGQGTEAFF.

This sequence joins TRBV6-6 and TRBJ2-7; D is unresolved. V gave up 5 bases and J gave up 0 bases, with 5 bases separating them. CDR3 size: 12 residues. The V gene's germline CDR1 is MNHNY and CDR2 SVGAGI (reference sequence). CDR3 amino acids: CASSANSYEQYF. Here the CDR3 DNA reads TGTGCCAGCAGTGCTAACTCCTACGAGCAGTACTTC.

The chain recombines TRBV28 with TRBJ2-2, with D possibly TRBD2 on 7 matching bases. Trimming pared 8 bases from V and 6 bases from J, leaving 16 bases between. The CDR3 has 14 residues. Germline loops: CDR1 MDHEN, CDR2 SYDVKM. CDR3 coding DNA: TGTGCCAGCCTAAGGGGGGGTAGATCCGGGGAGCTGTTTTTT. This gives the protein CASLRGGRSGELFF.

This rearrangement joins TRBV5-1 to TRBJ2-7; tentatively, D is TRBD1 (5 bases). CDR1 SGHRS and CDR2 YFSETQ come from the germline V gene. The ends were cut back, 0 bases at V and 2 bases at J, with 6 bases in the middle. This CDR3 contains 13 residues. CDR3 loop: CASSLEGPYEQYF. The CDR3 DNA reads as TGCGCCAGCAGCTTGGAGGGGCCCTACGAGCAGTACTTC. Full variable domain (rest looked up from reference TRBV5-1 and TRBJ2-7): KAGVTQTPRYLIKTRGQQVTLSCSPISGHRSVSWYQQTPGQGLQFLFEYFSETQRNKGNFPGRFSGRQFSNSRSEMNVSTLELGDSALYLCASSLEGPYEQYFGPGTRLTVT.

For this clone: Different DNA sequences within this sample yield the same CDR3. The chain carries TRBV7-2 and TRBJ1-5; D is ambiguous. V lost 5 bases and J lost 3, with 8 bases in between. Per the germline V gene, CDR1 is SGHTA and CDR2 is FQGNSA. The CDR3 has 13 residues. The CDR3, as DNA: TGTGCCAGCAGCCTAGGACTCAATCAGCCCCAGCATTTT. Encoded protein: CASSLGLNQPQHF.

The V and J genes are TRBV19 and TRBJ2-5; TRBD2 matches at 13 bases. CDR1 LNHDA and CDR2 SQIVND come from the germline V gene (reference sequence). This CDR3 spans 18 amino acids. V lost 1 base, J lost 7 bases, and 12 bases stayed unmatched. The CDR3 DNA follows: TGTGCCAGTAGTATAGGGACTAGCGGGGGCTACCTGCGAGTGACCCAGTACTTC. Translated, it gives CASSIGTSGGYLRVTQYF.

This clone was observed a handful of times. The chain uses TRBV6-5 and TRBJ2-2; D might be TRBD1 (6 bases). The V gene's germline CDR1 is MNHEY and CDR2 SVGAGI. With 5 bases removed from V and 4 bases from J, the gap between germline ends came to 11 bases. The CDR3 consists of 14 residues. The CDR3 DNA follows: TGTGCCAGCAGTCAGGGGCTATTCACCGGGGAGCTGTTTTTT. It translates to CASSQGLFTGELFF.

In its sample, this clone was seen once. The chain's CDR3 is CASSLNSGGTDTQYF. The CDR3 DNA follows: TGTGCCAGCAGCTTAAATAGCGGGGGCACAGATACGCAGTATTTT. V usage is TRBV11-2 and J usage is TRBJ2-3; 8 bases agree with TRBD2. Germline-derived CDR1 and CDR2 are SGHAT and FQNNGV. CDR3 length equals 15 residues. V dropped 2 bases and J dropped 1; count of bases not matched to a gene: 2.

There are a few counts of this clone. V and J are TRBV6-1 and TRBJ1-2; D gene unclear. This CDR3 spans 15 amino acids. The germline V and J ends were trimmed by 7 bases and 2 bases, with 17 bases remaining between them. Germline V gene lookup returns CDR1 MNHNS and CDR2 SASEGT. CDR3 bases: TGTGCCAGCAACCCCGGTCCAAATCAAAACTATGGCTACACCTTC. Its translation is CASNPGPNQNYGYTF.

The chain combines TRBV30 with TRBJ2-7; TRBD2 might be the D (5 bases). This CDR3 comprises 13 residues. V lost 2 bases and J lost 0, with 8 bases in between. Germline assignment: CDR1 GTSNPN and CDR2 SVGIG (reference sequence). In DNA form, the CDR3 reads TGTGCCTGGAGTCCCGGACTCTCCTACGAGCAGTACTTC. This codes for CAWSPGLSYEQYF.

This clone was observed a handful of times. The chain employs TRBV10-2 and TRBJ2-7, with 11 bases matching TRBD2. There are 14 residues in the CDR3. V trimming: 7 bases; J trimming: 1 base; junction bases outside the gene matches: 3. Germline CDR1 reads WSHSY; CDR2 reads SAAADI. The CDR3 loop is CASKLAGDSYEQYF. The CDR3 bases are TGCGCCAGCAAACTAGCGGGGGATTCCTACGAGCAGTACTTC.

This rearrangement joins TRBV19 to TRBJ1-5; a possible D gene is TRBD1 (5 bases). Trimming cost V 2 bases and J 3 bases, with 11 bases left between them. The germline V gene encodes CDR1 LNHDA and CDR2 SQIVND (reference sequence). This CDR3 is built from 15 residues. The CDR3 bases are TGTGCCAGTAGTATACCCGGGGGTTTCAATCAGCCCCAGCATTTT. Residues: CASSIPGGFNQPQHF.

The DNA of the CDR3 is TGTGCCAGTAGTATGGGAACAGGGGTAAGGACTGAAGCTTTCTTT. It codes for CASSMGTGVRTEAFF. The chain has TRBV19 and TRBJ1-1, with TRBD1 identical over 7 bases. This CDR3 is built from 15 residues. V lost 3 bases to trimming and J lost 5 bases; unmatched junction nucleotides: 9. Germline loops: CDR1 LNHDA, CDR2 SQIVND (reference sequence).

This clone was detected only a few times. This rearrangement joins TRBV6-1 to TRBJ1-2; D possibly corresponds to TRBD1 (5 bases). CDR3 length: 13 residues. CDR1 is MNHNS and CDR2 is SASEGT in the germline V gene. With 0 bases removed from V and 6 bases from J, the gap between germline ends came to 8 bases. In nucleotides, the CDR3 is TGTGCCAGCAGTGAAGCAGGGGTAAATGGCTACACCTTC. Translation gives CASSEAGVNGYTF.

This clone was seen more than once but under ten times. The V call is TRBV7-2, the J call TRBJ1-1; a weak D match, TRBD1 (6 bases). Trimming pared 4 bases from V and 4 bases from J, leaving 25 bases between. There are 18 residues in the CDR3. In germline, CDR1 is SGHTA, CDR2 FQGNSA. The CDR3 DNA sequence: TGTGCCAGCAGCTCCTTGTTTAGCCTTAAACAGGGCGTCACTGAAGCTTTCTTT. It codes for CASSSLFSLKQGVTEAFF.

The chain has TRBV19 and TRBJ2-3; 9 bases fit TRBD2. Germline trimming cut 6 bases from V and 2 bases from J; bases unmatched to any gene: 6. Germline V gene data show CDR1 as LNHDA and CDR2 as SQIVND (reference sequence). CDR3 size: 15 residues. The CDR3 loop reads CASSLTSGYTDTQYF. As DNA, the CDR3 is TGTGCCAGTAGCCTTACTAGCGGGTACACAGATACGCAGTATTTT.

V is TRBV11-2 and J is TRBJ2-7; a possible D gene is TRBD2 (6 bases). The length of the CDR3 is 15 residues. Per germline, CDR1 SGHAT and CDR2 FQNNGV. V was clipped by 6 bases and J by 5 bases, with 20 bases between them. CDR3 protein: CASSRAPGVGNEQYF. Here the CDR3 DNA reads TGTGCCAGCAGTCGCGCCCCGGGGGTAGGAAACGAGCAGTACTTC. The full variable domain, its missing parts supplied by reference TRBV11-2 and TRBJ2-7, is EAGVAQSPRYKIIEKRQSVAFWCNPISGHATLYWYQQILGQGPKLLIQFQNNGVVDDSQLPKDRFSAERLKGVDSTLKIQPAKLEDSAVYLCASSRAPGVGNEQYFGPGTRLTVT.

The V and J genes are TRBV10-2 and TRBJ2-1; 13 nucleotides agree with TRBD2. CDR3 length equals 14 residues. Looked up from germline, CDR1 is WSHSY and CDR2 is SAAADI. V lost 10 bases to trimming and J lost 6 bases; unmatched junction nucleotides: 6. The CDR3 bases are TGCGCCACCCAACTAGCGGGGGGGGTCAATGAGCAGTTCTTC. It yields the protein CATQLAGGVNEQFF.

The gene calls are TRBV9 and TRBJ2-5; TRBD1 aligns across 12 bases. This CDR3 contains 18 residues. Losses at the gene ends were 3 bases for V and 3 bases for J; bases not matched to a gene: 12. Germline V gene lookup returns CDR1 SGDLS and CDR2 YYNGEE. CDR3 bases: TGTGCCAGCAGCGACTCTCGGGACAGGGGGCGCTCGGAAGAGACCCAGTACTTC. Its protein is CASSDSRDRGRSEETQYF.

CDR3 loop: CASSFRVVANYGYTF. The CDR3 bases are TGTGCCAGCAGCTTTCGGGTGGTAGCTAACTATGGCTACACCTTC. The V gene is TRBV5-6, the J gene TRBJ1-2; D ambiguous. The V gene's germline CDR1 is SGHDT and CDR2 YYEEEE. V was clipped by 2 bases and J by 0 bases, with 11 bases between them. This CDR3 region has 15 residues. The entire variable domain, with the rest obtained from reference TRBV5-6 and TRBJ1-2, is as follows: DAGVTQSPTHLIKTRGQQVTLRCSPKSGHDTVSWYQQALGQGPQFIFQYYEEEERQRGNFPDRFSGHQFPNYSSELNVNALLLGDSALYLCASSFRVVANYGYTFGSGTRLTVV.

J is TRBJ2-7 and V is TRBV5-1; 8 bases fit TRBD1. Germline lookup yields CDR1 SGHRS and CDR2 YFSETQ. V lost 4 bases and J lost 2; bases outside the gene matches: 8. The CDR3 is made up of 15 amino acids. CDR3 in amino acids: CASSDGQGLTYEQYF. The DNA of the CDR3 is TGCGCCAGCAGCGACGGACAGGGTTTAACCTACGAGCAGTACTTC.

The J gene is TRBJ2-5, the V gene TRBV4-2, with 8 bases that match TRBD2. CDR1 is LGHNA and CDR2 is YNFKEQ in the germline V gene. The junction had 14 bases not matched to a gene; V was cut back by 4 bases and J by 1 base. This CDR3 is built from 18 residues. Written as DNA, the CDR3 is TGTGCCAGCAGCCTAATTACACCGGATAGCGGGGTCCAAGAGACCCAGTACTTC. It is translated as CASSLITPDSGVQETQYF.

The chain's CDR3 is CASSATASVGYEQYF. The CDR3 DNA reads as TGTGCCAGTAGTGCAACCGCTAGCGTAGGTTACGAGCAGTACTTC. V usage is TRBV19 and J usage is TRBJ2-7, with D tentatively TRBD2 (6 bases). The CDR3 sequence is 15 residues long. Looked up from germline, CDR1 is LNHDA and CDR2 is SQIVND (reference sequence). The V end lost 5 bases, the J end lost 4 bases, and 18 bases lay between the germline ends. Full variable domain (remainder filled in from reference TRBV19 and TRBJ2-7): DGGITQSPKYLFRKEGQNVTLSCEQNLNHDAMYWYRQDPGQGLRLIYYSQIVNDFQKGDIAEGYSVSREKKESFPLTVTSAQKNPTAFYLCASSATASVGYEQYFGPGTRLTVT.